This T cell receptor (beta chain) emerged from a study of blood T cell repertoires in COVID-19. Germline values: CDR1 SGDLS, CDR2 YYNGEE. The V end was cut by 4 bases, the J end by 4 bases, with 3 bases between. The CDR3 runs 11 residues. The table came from immunoSEQ multiplex PCR; TCRdb's copy has only in-frame clones and leaves some out. Among approximately 180,000 clones, roughly 84% were seen once, and the ten largest hold 15% to 20%. This clonotype originated in a person aged 70 to 85 with COVID-19, enrolled during active disease. This chain connects TRBV9 to TRBJ2-1; D is unclear. Sequencing used peripheral blood. The CDR3 nucleotides read TGTGCCAGCAGCTTATACAATGAGCAGTTCTTC. This codes for CASSLYNEQFF.